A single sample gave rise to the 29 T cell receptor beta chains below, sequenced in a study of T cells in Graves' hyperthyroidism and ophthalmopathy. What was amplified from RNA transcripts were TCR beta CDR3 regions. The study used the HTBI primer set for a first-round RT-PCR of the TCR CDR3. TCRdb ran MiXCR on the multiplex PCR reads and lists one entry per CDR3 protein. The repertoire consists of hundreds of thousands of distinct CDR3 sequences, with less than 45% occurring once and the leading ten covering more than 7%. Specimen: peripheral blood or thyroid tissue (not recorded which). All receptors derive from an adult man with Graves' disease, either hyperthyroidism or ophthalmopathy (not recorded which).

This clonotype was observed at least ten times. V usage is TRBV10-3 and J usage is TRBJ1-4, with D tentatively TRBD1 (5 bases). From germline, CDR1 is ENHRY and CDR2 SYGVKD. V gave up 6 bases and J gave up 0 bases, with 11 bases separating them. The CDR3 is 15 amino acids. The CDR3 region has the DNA TGTGCCATCAGCCCAGGGAAATCAACTAATGAAAAACTGTTTTTT. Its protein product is CAISPGKSTNEKLFF.

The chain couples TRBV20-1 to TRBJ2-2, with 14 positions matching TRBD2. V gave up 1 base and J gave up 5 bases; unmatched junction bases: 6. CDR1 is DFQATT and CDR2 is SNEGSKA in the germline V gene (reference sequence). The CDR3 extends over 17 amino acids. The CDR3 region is CSARVGTSGSLTGELFF. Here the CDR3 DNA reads TGCAGTGCTAGAGTGGGGACTAGCGGGAGTTTAACCGGGGAGCTGTTTTTT.

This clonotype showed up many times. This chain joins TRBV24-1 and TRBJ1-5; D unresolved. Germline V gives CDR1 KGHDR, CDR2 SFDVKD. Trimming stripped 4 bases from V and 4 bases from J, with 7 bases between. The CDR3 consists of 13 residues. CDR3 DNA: TGTGCCACCAGTGAGGGTCCTAATCAGCCCCAGCATTTT. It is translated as CATSEGPNQPQHF.

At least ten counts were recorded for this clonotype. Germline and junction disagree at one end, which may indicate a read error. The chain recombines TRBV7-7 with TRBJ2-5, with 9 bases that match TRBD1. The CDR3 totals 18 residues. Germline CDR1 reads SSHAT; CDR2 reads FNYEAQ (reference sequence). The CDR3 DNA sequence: TGTGCTAGCAGCTTAGACGGCCGGGGACAGGGTGATAGCGAGACCCAGTACTTC. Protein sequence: CASSLDGRGQGDSETQYF.

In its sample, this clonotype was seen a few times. CDR3 loop: CASSQDQYSNQPQHF. The CDR3 DNA is TGTGCCAGCAGCCAAGACCAGTATAGCAATCAGCCCCAGCATTTT. The J gene is TRBJ1-5, the V gene TRBV7-9; no firm D call. Looked up from germline, CDR1 is SEHNR and CDR2 is FQNEAQ (reference sequence). CDR3 length equals 15 residues. V dropped 5 bases and J dropped 0 bases, with 11 bases sitting between them.

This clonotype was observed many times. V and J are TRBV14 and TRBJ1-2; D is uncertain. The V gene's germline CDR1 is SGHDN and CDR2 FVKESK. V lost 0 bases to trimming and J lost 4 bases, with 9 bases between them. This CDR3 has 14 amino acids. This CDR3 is CASSQDLGPYGYTF. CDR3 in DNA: TGTGCCAGCAGCCAAGATCTGGGCCCCTATGGCTACACCTTC.

CDR3 DNA sequence: TGTGCCAGCAGCTTGGACGGGGGGGACACCGGGGAGCTGTTTTTT. Translation gives CASSLDGGDTGELFF. This chain links TRBV7-3 with TRBJ2-2, with 8 bases aligning to TRBD2. CDR1 and CDR2 (germline): SGHTA, FQGTGA. The length of the CDR3 is 15 residues. The junction had 3 bases not matched to a gene; V was cut back by 3 bases and J by 3 bases.

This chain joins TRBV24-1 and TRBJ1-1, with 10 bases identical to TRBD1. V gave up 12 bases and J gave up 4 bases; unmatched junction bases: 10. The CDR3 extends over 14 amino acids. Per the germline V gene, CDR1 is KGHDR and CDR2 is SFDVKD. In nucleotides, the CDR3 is TGTGCCTGGGACAGGGGACAAGTCCGCACTGAAGCTTTCTTT. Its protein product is CAWDRGQVRTEAFF.

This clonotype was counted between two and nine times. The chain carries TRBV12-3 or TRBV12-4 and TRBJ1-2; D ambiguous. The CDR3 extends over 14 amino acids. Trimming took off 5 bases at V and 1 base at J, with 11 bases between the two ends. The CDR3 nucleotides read TGTGCCAGCAGTGTGAGGGTCCGTAACTATGGCTACACCTTC. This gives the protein CASSVRVRNYGYTF.

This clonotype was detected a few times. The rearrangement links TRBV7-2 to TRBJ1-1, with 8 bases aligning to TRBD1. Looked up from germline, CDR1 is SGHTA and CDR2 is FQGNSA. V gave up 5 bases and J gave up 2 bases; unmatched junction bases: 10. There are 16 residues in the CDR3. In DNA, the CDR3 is TGTGCCAGCAGCCCCCGGACAGGGTTTGATAACACTGAAGCTTTCTTT. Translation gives CASSPRTGFDNTEAFF.

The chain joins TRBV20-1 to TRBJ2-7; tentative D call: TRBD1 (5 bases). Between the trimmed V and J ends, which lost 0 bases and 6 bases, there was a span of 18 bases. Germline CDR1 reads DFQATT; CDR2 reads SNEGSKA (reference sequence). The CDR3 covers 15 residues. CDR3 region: CSARELGSPRGEQYF. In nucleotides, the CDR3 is TGCAGTGCTAGAGAATTAGGCAGTCCAAGGGGCGAGCAGTACTTC.

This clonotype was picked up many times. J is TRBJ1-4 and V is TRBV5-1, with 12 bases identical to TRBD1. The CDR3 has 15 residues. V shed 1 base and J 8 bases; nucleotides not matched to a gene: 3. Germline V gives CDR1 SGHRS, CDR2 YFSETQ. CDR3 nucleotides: TGCGCCAGCAGCTTGAGCGGGACAGGGGGCGAAAAACTGTTTTTT. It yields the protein CASSLSGTGGEKLFF. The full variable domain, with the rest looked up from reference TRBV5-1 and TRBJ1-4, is KAGVTQTPRYLIKTRGQQVTLSCSPISGHRSVSWYQQTPGQGLQFLFEYFSETQRNKGNFPGRFSGRQFSNSRSEMNVSTLELGDSALYLCASSLSGTGGEKLFFGSGTQLSVL.

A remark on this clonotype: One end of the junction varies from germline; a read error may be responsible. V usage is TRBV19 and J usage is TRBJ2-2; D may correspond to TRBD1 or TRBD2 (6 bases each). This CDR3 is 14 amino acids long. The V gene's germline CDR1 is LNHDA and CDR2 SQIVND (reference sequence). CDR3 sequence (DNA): TGTGCCAGTAGTCGGAGGGGGAGCACCGGGGGGCTGTTTTTT. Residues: CASSRRGSTGGLFF.

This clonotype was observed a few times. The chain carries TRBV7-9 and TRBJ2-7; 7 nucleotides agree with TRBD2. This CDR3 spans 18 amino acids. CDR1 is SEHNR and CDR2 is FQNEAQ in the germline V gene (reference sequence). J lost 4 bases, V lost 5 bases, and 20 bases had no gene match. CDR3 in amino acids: CASSQGPSMREGGYEQYF. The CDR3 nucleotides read TGTGCCAGCAGCCAAGGACCCTCCATGAGGGAGGGTGGGTACGAGCAGTACTTC. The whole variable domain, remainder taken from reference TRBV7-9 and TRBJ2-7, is DTGVSQNPRHKITKRGQNVTFRCDPISEHNRLYWYRQTLGQGPEFLTYFQNEAQLEKSRLLSDRFSAERPKGSFSTLEIQRTEQGDSAMYLCASSQGPSMREGGYEQYFGPGTRLTVT.

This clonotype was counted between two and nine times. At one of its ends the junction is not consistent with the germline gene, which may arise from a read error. CDR3 sequence (DNA): TGCGCCAGCAGCTCTTGGGACGGAATGAACACTGAAGCTTTCTTT. It encodes CASSSWDGMNTEAFF. This sequence joins TRBV2 and TRBJ1-1; tentatively, D is TRBD1 (5 bases). The CDR3 covers 15 residues. Germline-derived CDR1 and CDR2 are SNHLY and FYNNEI.

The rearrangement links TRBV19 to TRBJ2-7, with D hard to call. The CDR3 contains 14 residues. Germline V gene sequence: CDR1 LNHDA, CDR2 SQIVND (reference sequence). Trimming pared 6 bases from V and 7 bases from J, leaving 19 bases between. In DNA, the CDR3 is TGTGCCAGTAGCCCCATTTTAAACCCTGGGGAGCAGTACTTC. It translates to CASSPILNPGEQYF.

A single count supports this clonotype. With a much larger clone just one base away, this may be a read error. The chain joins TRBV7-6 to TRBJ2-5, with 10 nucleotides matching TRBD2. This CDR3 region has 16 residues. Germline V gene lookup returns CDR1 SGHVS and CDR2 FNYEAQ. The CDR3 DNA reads TGTGCCGGCAGCCCCCGTGGAGCGGGAGGGGGAGAGACCCAGTACTTC. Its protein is CAGSPRGAGGGETQYF.

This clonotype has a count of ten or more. The CDR3, as DNA: TGTGCCGCTAGGGACGCCTCCTACGAGCAGTACTTC. Protein: CAARDASYEQYF. V is TRBV10-3 and J is TRBJ2-7, with D possibly being TRBD1 or TRBD2 (5 bases each). The CDR3 length is 12 residues. Germline CDR1 reads ENHRY; CDR2 reads SYGVKD. V dropped 11 bases and J dropped 0 bases, with 11 bases sitting between them.

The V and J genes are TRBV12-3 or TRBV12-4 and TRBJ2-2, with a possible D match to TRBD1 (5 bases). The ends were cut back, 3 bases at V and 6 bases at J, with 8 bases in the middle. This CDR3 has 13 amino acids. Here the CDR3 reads CASSLIGAGELFF. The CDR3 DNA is TGTGCCAGCAGTTTGATAGGGGCCGGGGAGCTGTTTTTT.

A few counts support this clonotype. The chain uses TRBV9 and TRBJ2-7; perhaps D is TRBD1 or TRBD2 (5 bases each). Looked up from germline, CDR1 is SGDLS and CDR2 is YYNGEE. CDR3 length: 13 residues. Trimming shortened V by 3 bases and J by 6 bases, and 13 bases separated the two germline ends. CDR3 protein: CASSAGGGGEQYF. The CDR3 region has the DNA TGTGCCAGCAGCGCCGGCGGTGGGGGCGAGCAGTACTTC.

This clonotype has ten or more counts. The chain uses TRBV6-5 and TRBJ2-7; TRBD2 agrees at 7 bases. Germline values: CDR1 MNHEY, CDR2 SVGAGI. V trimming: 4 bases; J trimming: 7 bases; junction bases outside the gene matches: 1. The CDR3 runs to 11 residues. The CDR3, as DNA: TGTGCCAGCAGTTGGGGGGGTGAGCAGTACTTC. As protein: CASSWGGEQYF.

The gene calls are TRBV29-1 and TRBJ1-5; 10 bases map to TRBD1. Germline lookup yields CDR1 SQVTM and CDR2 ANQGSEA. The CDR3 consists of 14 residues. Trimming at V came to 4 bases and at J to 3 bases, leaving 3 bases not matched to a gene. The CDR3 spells CSVADRGANQPQHF. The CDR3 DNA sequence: TGCAGCGTTGCGGACAGGGGGGCCAATCAGCCCCAGCATTTT.

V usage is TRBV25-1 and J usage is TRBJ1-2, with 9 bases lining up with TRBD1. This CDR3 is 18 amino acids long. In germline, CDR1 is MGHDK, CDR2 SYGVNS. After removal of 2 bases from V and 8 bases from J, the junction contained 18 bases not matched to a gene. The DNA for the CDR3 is TGTGCCAGCAGTGAAACGGTGGTCCCGGGACAGGGATCAGGAGGCTACACCTTC. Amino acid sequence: CASSETVVPGQGSGGYTF.

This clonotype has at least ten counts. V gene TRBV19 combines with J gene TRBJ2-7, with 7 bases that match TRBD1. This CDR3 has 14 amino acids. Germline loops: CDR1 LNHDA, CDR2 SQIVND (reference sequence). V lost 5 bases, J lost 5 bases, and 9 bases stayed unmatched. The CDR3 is CASSFAGTENEQYF. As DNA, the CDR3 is TGTGCCAGTAGTTTCGCCGGGACAGAAAACGAGCAGTACTTC.

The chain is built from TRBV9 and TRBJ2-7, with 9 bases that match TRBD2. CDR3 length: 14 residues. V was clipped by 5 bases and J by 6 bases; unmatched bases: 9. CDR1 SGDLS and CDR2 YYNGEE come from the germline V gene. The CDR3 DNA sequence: TGTGCCAGCAGACCAGCGGGAGGAGGGACCGAGCAGTACTTC. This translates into CASRPAGGGTEQYF.

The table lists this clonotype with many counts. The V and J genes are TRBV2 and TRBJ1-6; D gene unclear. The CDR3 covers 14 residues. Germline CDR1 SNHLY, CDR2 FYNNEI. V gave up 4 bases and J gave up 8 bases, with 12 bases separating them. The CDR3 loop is CASSVTKADSPLHF. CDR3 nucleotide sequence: TGTGCCAGCAGTGTAACAAAAGCCGATTCACCCCTCCACTTT.

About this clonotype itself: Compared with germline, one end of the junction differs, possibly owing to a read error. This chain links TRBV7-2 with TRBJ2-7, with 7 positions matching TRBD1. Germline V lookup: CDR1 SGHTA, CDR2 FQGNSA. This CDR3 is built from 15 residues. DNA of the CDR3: TGTGTCAGCAGCTATCTGGGGACAGCCACCTACGAGCAGTACTTC. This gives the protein CVSSYLGTATYEQYF.

Written as DNA, the CDR3 is TGTGCCATCAGTGAGTCTCGGGACACGGCGGGGACCCAGTACTTC. Translated, it gives CAISESRDTAGTQYF. The chain links TRBV10-3 to TRBJ2-5; weak D call: TRBD1 (6 bases). Germline CDR1 reads ENHRY; CDR2 reads SYGVKD. V dropped 0 bases and J dropped 7 bases, with 15 bases sitting between them. The CDR3 is made up of 15 amino acids.

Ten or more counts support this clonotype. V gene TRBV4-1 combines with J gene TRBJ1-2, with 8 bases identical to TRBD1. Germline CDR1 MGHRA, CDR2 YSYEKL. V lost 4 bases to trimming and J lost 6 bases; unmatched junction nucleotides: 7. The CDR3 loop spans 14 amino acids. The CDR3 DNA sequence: TGCGCCAGCAGCCCGATACCGGGACAGGATGGCTACACCTTC. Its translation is CASSPIPGQDGYTF.